This T cell receptor beta chain is drawn from a study of vaccination and CD4 T cells after COVID-19 (dated by TCRdb to between 2021 and 2024). Regarding the research as a whole: Convalescent patients had a positive SARS-CoV-2 result on nasal swab PCR, and of these patients, nine had mild disease and one had severe disease. The convalescent cohort included six males and four females, with two Hispanic individuals, seven Caucasians, two Asians and one multiracial person. Participants got two doses of the Pfizer-BioNTech BNT162b2 vaccine (n=8) or two doses of the Moderna mRNA-1273 vaccine (n=2). Post-COVID blood samples were collected from convalescent patients a median of around 96 days after diagnosis, with a range of roughly 35 to 170 days. Post-vaccine blood samples were obtained a median of around 74 days after the second vaccine dose, with a range of about 14 to 241 days. The cultures were stimulated with overlapping spike peptide pools from SARS-CoV-2 and from the common cold coronaviruses HCoV-NL63, HCoV-OC43 and HCoV-229E. Control cultures used a CEFX viral epitope pool as positive control, an HIV-1 Nef peptide pool as negative control, or no peptide. The spike-specific CD4+ TCR repertoire was compared before and after mRNA vaccination in 10 COVID-19 convalescent patients and a few infection-naive healthy vaccine recipients. The investigation overall reported the following: Of the vaccine-specific clones in convalescent patients, 304 of 307, or nearly all, reacted only to SARS-CoV-2 spike and did not cross-react with common cold coronaviruses. The median count of SARS-CoV-2-reactive clonotypes went up from roughly 21 after infection to around 38 after vaccination, although the change was not significant. Relatively few convalescent patients were included in the study, and early timepoints after natural infection were not analyzed. Among the post-vaccine SARS-CoV-2-reactive clones in convalescent patients, a median approximately 90% showed up only after vaccination, which suggests vaccine-specific priming.

A remark on this clonotype: What antigen it recognizes has not been identified. It has no much larger one-base neighbor in the sample; base qualities were not kept.

Libraries came from PCR. DNA from cultured CD4+ T cells underwent TCR sequencing with the Oncomine TCR Beta short-read assay at the Johns Hopkins FTIC core. The QIAamp micro DNA kit was used to extract genomic DNA from the cultured CD4+ T cells. The Oncomine TCR Beta libraries from cultured CD4+ T cells were pooled using unique dual indexes and then sequenced on an Illumina iSeq 100. Concerning the study's data processing: Non-productive sequences were removed, and CDR3s that did not start with C, did not end with F or W, or were shorter than 7 amino acids were discarded. Antigen-specific clonotypes were identified with the MANAFEST web application by comparing peptide-stimulated wells with reference and other culture wells. An FDR below 0.05, an odds ratio above 5, and a productive frequency above 0.1% in at least two of three replicate wells were required for clones to be considered positive. Cross-reactive clonotypes were defined as significantly expanded in both SARS-CoV-2 spike wells and at least one common cold coronavirus spike condition. CDR3 homology was assessed with Levenshtein distances (stringdist) and unrooted phylogenetic trees (ape) in R version 3.6.1. The public reads were quality trimmed at Q25 with fastp and then assembled into clones with MiXCR by TCRdb, keeping productive beta chains. Rows matching on CDR3 protein sequence are summarized as one entry with the most common DNA and genes. The V and J calls here are based on TCRdb, not the publication. The sample table lists roughly 16,000 distinct CDR3 sequences, about a third of them with a count of one. The ten largest clones capture more than 15% of the sample.

V loses 3 bases, J loses 4 bases, and the germline ends lie 13 bases apart. The CDR3, from cysteine to phenylalanine, totals 14 residues. CDR3 DNA only is kept here, 42 bases in frame from base 1. Via the germline V gene, CDR1 is SGDLS and CDR2 YYNGEE. Explained via the paper, the treatment or condition label denotes: roughly nine-day PBMC culture with coronavirus spike peptide pools or control peptides (ViraFEST assay). To expand antigen-specific T cells with peptide pools and then pick out the expanded clonotypes through TCR sequencing, the study relied on the ViraFEST assay. The convalescent patients' positive SARS-CoV-2 PCR tests were from March to December 2020, which was before the Alpha, Beta and Delta variants emerged in the United States. Each well held 1.5 million to 2.5 million PBMCs cultured with approximately 10 ug/ml peptide pools in IMDM containing around 5% human AB serum and around 10 IU/ml IL-2. Half of the culture medium was replaced with fresh IL-2-containing medium on days 3 and 7. After less than 12 days of culture, CD4+ T cells were isolated by negative selection using the EasySep CD4+ T cell isolation kit. Ficoll-Paque Plus gradient centrifugation was used to isolate PBMCs from whole blood, and the isolated PBMCs were then either used fresh or cryopreserved at -140C. Triplicate wells were generally used for each culture condition.

Sequencing was done on a sample of cultured CD4+ T cells from blood. This receptor was obtained from a human donor with COVID-19. The V gene is TRBV9 and the J gene is TRBJ2-5, with no confident D gene call. The DNA sequence is TGTGCCAGCAGCGACCTCGGGTGGGGAGAGACCCAGTACTTC. This sequence encodes CASSDLGWGETQYF. Here the CDR3 is joined to the reference TRBV9 and TRBJ2-5 genes, and the full variable domain is: DSGVTQTPKHLITATGQRVTLRCSPRSGDLSVYWYQQSLDQGLQFLIQYYNGEERAKGNILERFSAQQFPDLHSELNLSSLELGDSALYFCASSDLGWGETQYFGPGTRLLVL.